The clone carrying this T cell receptor beta chain was seen more than once but under ten times. Patients of the Seattle cohort, enrolled during active infection, were followed longitudinally. In the source study's methods: Amplified reference gene primers provided the basis for estimating nucleated cell counts. The assay was immunoSEQ multiplex PCR, and TCRdb's table has in-frame clones only and misses some. V, J and clone size are taken as reported in that table, and D and trimming were inferred from the DNA itself. The repertoire holds 150,000 to 200,000 clones, with roughly 79% as singletons. Between the trimmed V and J ends, which lost 10 bases and 4 bases, there was a span of 8 bases. CDR1 is LNHDA and CDR2 is SQIVND in the germline V gene (reference sequence). The CDR3 covers 11 residues. This sample stems from a study of blood T cell repertoires in COVID-19. On the study more broadly: Acute and convalescent COVID-19 samples came from the United States, Italy and Spain.

The TCR comes from a woman aged 40 to 49 with COVID-19, enrolled during active disease. The chain is built from TRBV19 and TRBJ1-3, with D unclear. Input material: peripheral blood. CDR3 amino acids: CATLLGNTIYF. CDR3 in DNA: TGTGCCACCTTACTGGGAAACACCATATATTTT.